Shown below are 23 T cell receptor beta chains from a single sample sequenced in a study of blood T cell repertoires in COVID-19 (dated by TCRdb to about 2020). Receptors were amplified or captured by the immunoSEQ multiplex PCR assay. Drawn from immuneACCESS, this table holds only the in-frame rearrangements with V and J called that TCRdb kept. Clones are partly lost; checked studies trace under half to an unresolved V gene and leave the rest unexplained. Counted in this sample were some 150,000 clones; 85% of them appeared once. The ten largest clones add up to less than 7% of the sample. The sample comprised PBMCs or T cells enriched from blood (not recorded which). The source is a woman in her thirties or forties who had recovered from COVID-19.

This clone was picked up one time. This chain joins TRBV30 and TRBJ1-5; D is unclear. Germline V CDR1 and CDR2: GTSNPN, SVGIG (reference sequence). The CDR3 spans 12 residues. Trimming took 2 bases from V and 4 from J, leaving 6 bases between them. The CDR3 DNA reads as TGTGCCTGGAGTAACCAGAATCAGCCCCAGCATTTT. It is translated as CAWSNQNQPQHF.

The rearrangement uses TRBV12-5 and TRBJ1-2, with D hard to call. CDR3 length equals 14 residues. V dropped 1 base and J dropped 4 bases, with 10 bases sitting between them. Germline V gene data show CDR1 as LGHNT and CDR2 as FRNRAP. The CDR3 region is CASGLARAFYGYTF. CDR3 nucleotide sequence: TGTGCTAGTGGTTTGGCGAGGGCGTTCTATGGCTACACCTTC.

This chain uses TRBV11-2 with TRBJ2-3; 11 nucleotides agree with TRBD2. J was trimmed by 4 bases and V by 5 bases; bases with no gene match: 8. The CDR3 has 16 residues. Germline CDR1 is SGHAT and CDR2 is FQNNGV. CDR3: CASSVTSGSEADTQYF. The CDR3 coding sequence is TGTGCCAGCAGCGTCACTAGCGGGAGCGAGGCAGATACGCAGTATTTT.

The rearrangement links TRBV13 to TRBJ1-2; 10 bases line up with TRBD1. CDR3 length: 14 amino acids. V lost 3 bases to trimming and J lost 2 bases; unmatched junction nucleotides: 0. Germline V gene data show CDR1 as PRHDT and CDR2 as FYEKMQ (reference sequence). As DNA, the CDR3 is TGTGCCAGCAGCTTGGACAGGGGGAACTATGGCTACACCTTC. It yields the protein CASSLDRGNYGYTF.

The gene calls are TRBV7-8 and TRBJ2-7; 8 bases are shared with TRBD1. The germline V gene encodes CDR1 SGHVS and CDR2 FQNEAQ. CDR3 length: 14 amino acids. The V segment lost 1 base and the J segment 9 bases; nucleotides outside the gene matches: 8. The CDR3 nucleotides are TGTGCCAGCAGCTTAGAAGGACAGGGCCTAGGGCAGTACTTC. Translated, it gives CASSLEGQGLGQYF.

This clone has a handful of counts. This rearrangement joins TRBV10-3 to TRBJ1-2; 7 bases match TRBD1. The junction had 21 bases not matched to a gene; V was cut back by 10 bases and J by 4 bases. Germline V gene lookup returns CDR1 ENHRY and CDR2 SYGVKD. This CDR3 is 17 amino acids long. The CDR3 is CATLMDQGGQRLYGYTF. The CDR3 region has the DNA TGTGCCACTTTGATGGATCAGGGGGGACAACGTCTCTATGGCTACACCTTC.

This chain joins TRBV7-9 and TRBJ1-1; 9 positions agree with TRBD1. The CDR3 sequence is 15 residues long. V lost 2 bases, J lost 1 base, and 2 bases stayed unmatched. CDR1 is SEHNR and CDR2 is FQNEAQ in the germline V gene (reference sequence). CDR3 loop: CASSLSGQGNTEAFF. The CDR3 region has the DNA TGTGCCAGCAGCTTATCGGGACAGGGGAACACTGAAGCTTTCTTT.

The chain links TRBV5-1 to TRBJ2-1, with 8 bases matching TRBD2. V lost 3 bases and J lost 8; bases outside the gene matches: 19. Germline V gene lookup returns CDR1 SGHRS and CDR2 YFSETQ. CDR3 length: 18 amino acids. The CDR3 DNA reads as TGCGCCAGCAGCTGGGGATTAATAGCGGGAAAGGTTGGCGATGAGCAGTTCTTC. Translation: CASSWGLIAGKVGDEQFF.

The V call is TRBV27, the J call TRBJ2-1; TRBD2 matches at 7 bases. Germline CDR1 is MNHEY and CDR2 is SMNVEV (reference sequence). This CDR3 region has 16 residues. The junction had 4 bases not matched to a gene; V was cut back by 2 bases and J by 0 bases. The CDR3, as DNA: TGTGCCAGCAGTTTAGGTGGGGAGGGCTCCTACAATGAGCAGTTCTTC. Translated, it gives CASSLGGEGSYNEQFF.

The CDR3 loop is CASGLGGRFANTGELFF. The CDR3 DNA follows: TGTGCTAGTGGTTTGGGCGGGAGGTTCGCGAACACCGGGGAGCTGTTTTTT. J is TRBJ2-2 and V is TRBV12-5, with 8 bases lining up with TRBD2. CDR1 is LGHNT, CDR2 FRNRAP, per germline. This CDR3 region has 17 residues. Trimming removed 1 base from V and 0 bases from J; junction bases left unmatched: 4. Together with reference TRBV12-5 and TRBJ2-2, the CDR3 gives the full variable domain: DARVTQTPRHKVTEMGQEVTMRCQPILGHNTVFWYRQTMMQGLELLAYFRNRAPLDDSGMPKDRFSAEMPDATLATLKIQPSEPRDSAVYFCASGLGGRFANTGELFFGEGSRLTVL.

The J gene is TRBJ2-5, the V gene TRBV6-5, with 7 bases fitting TRBD1. CDR1 is MNHEY and CDR2 is SVGAGI in the germline V gene. The CDR3 totals 14 residues. Trimming took 6 bases from V and 2 from J; bases not matched to a gene: 6. Here the CDR3 reads CASSAGTVQETQYF. The CDR3 DNA reads as TGTGCCAGCAGCGCCGGGACAGTACAAGAGACCCAGTACTTC.

The V call is TRBV28, the J call TRBJ1-5; TRBD1 is a possible D gene (6 bases). The CDR3 extends over 15 amino acids. The germline gives CDR1 MDHEN, CDR2 SYDVKM. The V end lost 5 bases, the J end lost 3 bases, and 14 bases lay between the germline ends. The CDR3 protein is CASSPQGTNNQPQHF. The DNA of the CDR3 is TGTGCCAGCAGTCCACAGGGTACAAACAATCAGCCCCAGCATTTT.

The chain employs TRBV4-1 and TRBJ1-2; TRBD1 is a possible D gene (5 bases). This CDR3 has 17 residues. From germline, CDR1 is MGHRA and CDR2 YSYEKL. V lost 0 bases and J lost 0, with 14 bases in between. The CDR3 region is CASSQDLTAISNYGYTF. The CDR3 nucleotides are TGCGCCAGCAGCCAAGATTTGACAGCGATATCTAACTATGGCTACACCTTC.

This sequence joins TRBV30 and TRBJ2-7; 7 positions agree with TRBD2. The CDR3 sequence is 13 residues long. CDR1 is GTSNPN and CDR2 is SVGIG in the germline V gene (reference sequence). The J segment lost 6 bases and the V segment lost 2 bases, leaving 7 bases of the junction unmatched. This chain's CDR3 is CAWSHTGEGEQYF. DNA of the CDR3: TGTGCCTGGAGTCATACGGGGGAGGGCGAGCAGTACTTC.

The rearrangement joins TRBV19 to TRBJ1-1, with D maybe TRBD1 (5 bases). Trimming left V 3 bases short and J 2 bases short, with 13 bases between. CDR1 and CDR2 from the germline V gene are LNHDA and SQIVND (reference sequence). The CDR3 runs to 15 residues. The CDR3 region is CASSMGQDRNTEAFF. Written as DNA, the CDR3 is TGTGCCAGTAGTATGGGCCAAGACAGAAACACTGAAGCTTTCTTT.

This sequence joins TRBV2 and TRBJ1-3; a weak D match, TRBD1 (6 bases). This CDR3 is 15 amino acids long. Trimming left V 6 bases short and J 0 bases short, with 12 bases between. Germline lookup yields CDR1 SNHLY and CDR2 FYNNEI. CDR3 protein: CASSRQVSSGNTIYF. The CDR3 DNA sequence: TGTGCCAGCAGCCGACAGGTTTCCTCTGGAAACACCATATATTTT.

The rearrangement joins TRBV7-9 to TRBJ2-1; 8 positions match TRBD2. The CDR3 loop spans 15 amino acids. V lost 5 bases, J lost 8 bases, and 11 bases stayed unmatched. CDR1 and CDR2 (germline): SEHNR, FQNEAQ (reference sequence). The CDR3 bases are TGTGCCAGCAGCCCAAGACTAGCGCGGGGGCATGAGCAGTTCTTC. Amino acids: CASSPRLARGHEQFF.

The table lists this clone with many counts. The same CDR3 can be traced to other DNA sequences in this sample. The V gene is TRBV9, the J gene TRBJ1-2; 8 positions agree with TRBD1. Germline V gene data show CDR1 as SGDLS and CDR2 as YYNGEE. Trimming cost V 0 bases and J 5 bases; bases outside gene matches: 6. The CDR3 has 15 amino acids. The CDR3 loop reads CASSVAAGGDYGYTF. The CDR3 nucleotides read TGTGCCAGCAGCGTAGCGGCAGGGGGCGATTATGGCTACACCTTC.

The chain is built from TRBV11-3 and TRBJ2-3, with D tentatively TRBD1 (6 bases). The CDR3 has 13 amino acids. V dropped 5 bases and J dropped 3 bases, with 9 bases sitting between them. The germline V gene has CDR1 SGHNT and CDR2 YENEEA. The CDR3 spells CASSRGTTDTQYF. The CDR3 nucleotides read TGTGCCAGCAGCCGTGGGACAACAGATACGCAGTATTTT.

This chain connects TRBV6-6 to TRBJ2-3; 7 bases agree with TRBD2. CDR3 length: 14 amino acids. Germline V gene sequence: CDR1 MNHNY, CDR2 SVGAGI (reference sequence). The J segment lost 2 bases and the V segment lost 5 bases, leaving 4 bases of the junction unmatched. Written as DNA, the CDR3 is TGTGCCAGCAGTCTAAGCGGGAACACAGATACGCAGTATTTT. Translated, it gives CASSLSGNTDTQYF.

This chain joins TRBV29-1 and TRBJ1-1; D may be TRBD1 (5 bases). The CDR3 consists of 12 residues. Germline-derived CDR1 and CDR2 are SQVTM and ANQGSEA. Trimming removed 5 bases at V and 0 bases at J, with 7 bases between. For the CDR3, the DNA is TGCAGCGTTACAGGTTTGAACACTGAAGCTTTCTTT. Its translation is CSVTGLNTEAFF.

In its sample, this clone was seen many times. The V gene is TRBV29-1, the J gene TRBJ2-1; 11 bases are a match to TRBD2. The germline V gene has CDR1 SQVTM and CDR2 ANQGSEA. This CDR3 contains 14 residues. The ends lost 5 bases at V and 4 bases at J; junction bases unmatched: 4. The CDR3 loop is CSVRTSGGYNEQFF. Written as DNA, the CDR3 is TGCAGCGTTCGAACTAGCGGGGGATACAATGAGCAGTTCTTC.

J is TRBJ2-1 and V is TRBV12-3 or TRBV12-4; D is ambiguous. The CDR3 is 13 amino acids. Between the trimmed V and J ends, which lost 5 bases and 7 bases, there was a span of 12 bases. CDR3 protein: CASSPRYMNEQFF. In DNA, the CDR3 is TGTGCCAGCAGTCCGCGGTATATGAATGAGCAGTTCTTC.